Sequencing of this T cell receptor (beta chain) was carried out in a study of OX40 agonist ivuxolimab in advanced cancers. Whole-study findings and limits: Some nonresponders additionally presented with little normalized T-cell clonal expansion. At doses 0.1 to 3.0 mg/kg, CD4+ and CD8+ clones expanded.

Method: immunoSEQ multiplex PCR; TCRdb's copy keeps in-frame clones and lacks some. In the table there are just over 50,000 clones, around 77% of which are singletons. Trimming removed 0 bases from V and 2 bases from J, with 8 bases in between. Germline CDR1 and CDR2: SGHNT and YYREEE (reference sequence). The length of the CDR3 is 14 residues. Worth noting for this clone: The antigen is undetermined.

The chain uses TRBV5-4 and TRBJ1-2; no definite D call. This clonotype was sampled from an adult with an advanced solid tumor such as melanoma, head and neck, liver or kidney cancer. The sample here was CD4+ or CD8+ T cells sorted from blood, taken in a trial of the OX40 agonist ivuxolimab. The CDR3 coding sequence is TGTGCCAGCAGCTTGGATATGGCCAACTATGGCTACACCTTC. It specifies CASSLDMANYGYTF.